The source of this T cell receptor beta chain is a study of blood T cell repertoires in COVID-19 (TCRdb year 2020). Study-level background: Samples covering the acute and convalescent phases of COVID-19 were provided by collaborators in the United States, Italy and Spain. The dataset comprised deeply sampled blood TCRbeta repertoires from subjects exposed to, actively infected with, or recovered from COVID-19. The repertoires were made available in a free public database intended to serve as a resource for research on the immune response to SARS-CoV-2. Samples came from the ongoing ImmuneRACE study (first 160 participants) plus 1,254 subjects from 6 global collaborators. The material from the prospective study consisted of cDNA or gDNA derived from T cells, B-cell-depleted T cells, or PBMCs. A de-identified subject ID, COVID-19 status, age in years and sex were almost always included in the sample metadata. HLA class I and class II types, where available, came from metadata supplied by the sample provider rather than from assay-based typing.

From the germline V gene, CDR1 is MNHNS and CDR2 is SASEGT. The CDR3, from cysteine to phenylalanine, totals 14 residues. Only the CDR3 DNA stays, 42 bases, in frame from base 1. The immunoSEQ Assay, a bias-controlled multiplex PCR, was used to amplify TCRbeta CDR3 regions from genomic DNA. The authors processed their data as follows. The number of nucleated cells in each sample was estimated from the amplification of reference gene primers within the assay. To quantify the absolute abundance of each unique TCRbeta CDR3 rearrangement, sequence reads were collapsed and filtered. For each sample, productive Simpson clonality was calculated by taking the square root of Simpson's diversity index across productive rearrangements. TCRdb took this table from immuneACCESS and kept in-frame rearrangements with V and J called. Such tables lack part of the clones; where checked against another copy, unresolved V genes explain under half of the gap, and the rest is unexplained. V and J calls and clone size come straight from that table; D and trimming were deduced from the DNA. This sample gives 250,000 to 400,000 clones in total; roughly 90% of them show up just once. The top ten clonotypes cover approximately 2.9% of the sample.

One collaborating source in Seattle enrolled patients while the patients were actively infected and followed the patients over time throughout the course of disease. Whole blood was collected in K2EDTA tubes by collaborating institutions according to the institutions' own protocols. For TCRbeta analysis, collaborators shipped samples as frozen whole blood, isolated PBMCs, or DNA extracted from either of those sample types. The paper as a whole reports these results and caveats: The quantity of clinical and demographic metadata differed by source and by participant and was supplied without curation.

Regarding this clone: Its cognate antigen has yet to be identified. A junction end diverges from the germline sequence, so it may reflect a read error.

The sequenced sample consisted of peripheral blood. In this chain, TRBV6-1 is recombined with TRBJ1-5; the junction holds 9 bases that match TRBD1. The sequence was collected from a woman in her thirties with COVID-19, enrolled during active disease. The CDR3 sequence is CASREGQGNQPQHF. The nucleotide sequence is given as TGTGCCAGCAGGGAAGGACAGGGGAATCAGCCCCAGCATTTT.